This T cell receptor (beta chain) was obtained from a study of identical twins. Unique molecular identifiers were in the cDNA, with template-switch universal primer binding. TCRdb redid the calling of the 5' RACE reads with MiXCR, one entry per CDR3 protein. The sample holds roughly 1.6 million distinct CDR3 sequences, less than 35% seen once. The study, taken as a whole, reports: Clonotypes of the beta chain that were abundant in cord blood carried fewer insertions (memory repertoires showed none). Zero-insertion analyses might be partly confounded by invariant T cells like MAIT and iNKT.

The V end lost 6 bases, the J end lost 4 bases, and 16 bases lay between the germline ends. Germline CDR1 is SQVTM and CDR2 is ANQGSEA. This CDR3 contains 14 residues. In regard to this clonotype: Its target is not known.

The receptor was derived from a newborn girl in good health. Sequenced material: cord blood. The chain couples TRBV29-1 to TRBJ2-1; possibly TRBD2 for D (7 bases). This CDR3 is CSVFGGASYNEQFF. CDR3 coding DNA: TGCAGCGTCTTTGGGGGGGCTAGTTACAATGAGCAGTTCTTC.